This TCR beta chain was sequenced during a study of spatial heterogeneity in lung cancer. Study overall: Donors were 55 to 75 untreated early-stage non-small cell lung cancer patients. Sequenced follow-up PBMC samples came a median of about two years after resection, where available. Study results and caveats: Resection saw ubiquitous expanded tumor TCRs appear in blood more than follow-up did.

This clonotype was found many times. Its antigen remains unknown. The V gene lost 6 bases and the J gene lost 6 bases, with 15 bases spanning the gap. The CDR3 runs to 14 residues. CDR1 is MNHEY, CDR2 SVGAGI, per germline. Time point reported: blood at routine non-recurrence follow-up after resection. Whole RNA, which was extracted from tumor, nontumor lung tissue or frozen PBMC, was sequenced without any cell sorting. MiXCR was run by TCRdb on the 5' RACE reads, yielding one entry per CDR3 protein. The table shows 20,000 to 30,000 distinct CDR3 sequences, with more than 9.5% occurring only once. The sequencing used PBMCs, collected at follow-up. This sequence originates from a male donor with early-stage non-small cell lung cancer. This chain links TRBV6-5 with TRBJ2-4, with D possibly matching TRBD1 (5 bases). For the CDR3, the DNA is TGTGCCAGCAGCCTCAGGGATCGGGTAAACATTCAGTACTTC. Encoded protein: CASSLRDRVNIQYF.